This passage covers 27 T cell receptor beta chains from one sample sequenced in a study of blood T cell repertoires in COVID-19. Profiling relied on immunoSEQ multiplex PCR, and the TCRdb table lists in-frame clones only, not all of them. The table has tens of thousands of clones, roughly nine tenths seen once. Input material: peripheral blood. The receptors derive from a man in his sixties with acute or convalescent COVID-19.

The V call is TRBV5-1, the J call TRBJ2-7; D possibly corresponds to TRBD2 (6 bases). This CDR3 is built from 15 residues. V lost 0 bases and J lost 2, with 12 bases in between. CDR1 is SGHRS and CDR2 is YFSETQ in the germline V gene. DNA for the CDR3: TGCGCCAGCAGCTTGGCCGGGGGTGCTCCCTACGAGCAGTACTTC. Its protein is CASSLAGGAPYEQYF.

The chain is built from TRBV5-1 and TRBJ2-5, with a possible D match to TRBD2 (7 bases). From germline, CDR1 is SGHRS and CDR2 YFSETQ. The CDR3 has 16 amino acids. The ends were cut back, 4 bases at V and 4 bases at J, with 20 bases in the middle. Here the CDR3 reads CASSRDRGGDRETQYF. The CDR3 DNA follows: TGCGCCAGCAGCCGTGACAGAGGGGGGGATAGAGAGACCCAGTACTTC.

J is TRBJ2-2 and V is TRBV9; tentative D call: TRBD2 (5 bases). The CDR3 consists of 15 residues. Germline V gene sequence: CDR1 SGDLS, CDR2 YYNGEE. The V end was cut by 4 bases, the J end by 1 base, with 11 bases between. The CDR3, as DNA: TGTGCCAGCAGCCTCACTAGTTTGAACACCGGGGAGCTGTTTTTT. Translated: CASSLTSLNTGELFF. Using reference TRBV9 and TRBJ2-2 for the parts outside the CDR3, the full variable domain is DSGVTQTPKHLITATGQRVTLRCSPRSGDLSVYWYQQSLDQGLQFLIQYYNGEERAKGNILERFSAQQFPDLHSELNLSSLELGDSALYFCASSLTSLNTGELFFGEGSRLTVL.

V gene TRBV7-2 combines with J gene TRBJ2-3; 7 bases map to TRBD2. The CDR3 extends over 16 amino acids. The germline gives CDR1 SGHTA, CDR2 FQGNSA. V shed 2 bases, J shed 5 bases, and the junction held 10 bases outside the gene matches. In DNA form, the CDR3 reads TGTGCCAGCAGCTTAAGTTTCGGGTCGGGGGGAGATACGCAGTATTTT. Translated: CASSLSFGSGGDTQYF.

The chain employs TRBV5-1 and TRBJ2-7; TRBD1 matches at 7 bases. The germline V gene encodes CDR1 SGHRS and CDR2 YFSETQ. The CDR3 is 14 residues long. V trimming: 4 bases; J trimming: 5 bases; junction bases outside the gene matches: 9. The CDR3, as DNA: TGCGCCAGCAGCCCTAGACAGGGAGCCAACGAGCAGTACTTC. Its translation: CASSPRQGANEQYF.

This chain connects TRBV10-2 to TRBJ1-2; TRBD1 matches at 7 bases. Germline trimming cut 1 base from V and 3 bases from J; bases unmatched to any gene: 5. Germline V gene lookup returns CDR1 WSHSY and CDR2 SAAADI. The CDR3 loop spans 15 amino acids. CDR3 coding DNA: TGCGCCAGCAGTGAGTTCAGGGGGGTGGACTATGGCTACACCTTC. Its protein is CASSEFRGVDYGYTF.

This clone was observed once. The chain carries TRBV27 and TRBJ1-2; 7 bases align to TRBD1. The V gene end was trimmed by 5 bases and the J gene end by 2 bases; junction bases not matched to a gene: 5. Germline V gene data show CDR1 as MNHEY and CDR2 as SMNVEV (reference sequence). The length of the CDR3 is 14 residues. CDR3 amino acids: CASSNDRANYGYTF. CDR3 nucleotides: TGTGCCAGCAGTAATGACAGGGCCAACTATGGCTACACCTTC.

The rearrangement joins TRBV5-1 to TRBJ2-1; D is perhaps TRBD1 (6 bases). CDR3 length equals 14 residues. Trimming took off 3 bases at V and 1 base at J, with 8 bases between the two ends. The germline V gene encodes CDR1 SGHRS and CDR2 YFSETQ. Here the CDR3 reads CASSSDSSYNEQFF. CDR3 bases: TGCGCCAGCAGCTCGGACAGTTCCTACAATGAGCAGTTCTTC.

The J gene is TRBJ1-5, the V gene TRBV3-1 (or the pseudogene TRBV3-2); the D gene is possibly TRBD1 (5 bases). Germline V CDR1 and CDR2: LGHDT, YNNKEL (reference sequence). This CDR3 has 14 amino acids. Trimming took off 3 bases at V and 6 bases at J, with 12 bases between the two ends. CDR3 loop: CASSQGGESQPQHF. For the CDR3, the DNA is TGTGCCAGCAGCCAGGGGGGGGAAAGTCAGCCCCAGCATTTT.

This chain joins TRBV30 and TRBJ2-2; unclear D gene. The CDR3 has 13 residues. In germline, CDR1 is GTSNPN, CDR2 SVGIG (reference sequence). Trimming shortened V by 2 bases and J by 1 base, and 5 bases separated the two germline ends. CDR3 DNA sequence: TGTGCCTGGAGTCCAGAGAACACCGGGGAGCTGTTTTTT. Residues: CAWSPENTGELFF.

V and J are TRBV27 and TRBJ2-7; 8 positions agree with TRBD1. Losses at the gene ends were 10 bases for V and 3 bases for J; bases not matched to a gene: 8. The CDR3 has 13 amino acids. From germline, CDR1 is MNHEY and CDR2 SMNVEV (reference sequence). CDR3 sequence: CATRRTGIYEQYF. CDR3 in DNA: TGTGCCACCAGGAGGACAGGGATCTACGAGCAGTACTTC.

The genes are TRBV6-5 and TRBJ1-4; D ambiguous. Germline lookup yields CDR1 MNHEY and CDR2 SVGAGI. Trimming removed 6 bases at V and 8 bases at J, with 16 bases between. This CDR3 contains 14 residues. The CDR3 bases are TGTGCCAGCAGGGGCGGGGAGGTTTTCGAAAAACTGTTTTTT. Translation: CASRGGEVFEKLFF.

This clone was observed once. V and J are TRBV9 and TRBJ1-1, with D maybe TRBD1 (6 bases). Germline loops: CDR1 SGDLS, CDR2 YYNGEE. The CDR3 runs 14 residues. V lost 5 bases to trimming and J lost 5 bases, with 16 bases between them. The CDR3 reads CASRSFRGWTEAFF. CDR3 DNA: TGTGCCAGCAGGTCCTTCAGGGGATGGACTGAAGCTTTCTTT. Using reference TRBV9 and TRBJ1-1 for the parts outside the CDR3, the full variable domain is DSGVTQTPKHLITATGQRVTLRCSPRSGDLSVYWYQQSLDQGLQFLIQYYNGEERAKGNILERFSAQQFPDLHSELNLSSLELGDSALYFCASRSFRGWTEAFFGQGTRLTVV.

The V call is TRBV25-1, the J call TRBJ1-3; D is perhaps TRBD1 (6 bases). The V gene's germline CDR1 is MGHDK and CDR2 SYGVNS. The CDR3 contains 15 residues. The V end lost 6 bases, the J end lost 0 bases, and 12 bases lay between the germline ends. Written as DNA, the CDR3 is TGTGCCAGCAGCCTCAGGGGCGACTCTGGAAACACCATATATTTT. This translates into CASSLRGDSGNTIYF.

V gene TRBV2 combines with J gene TRBJ1-2; 9 nucleotides match TRBD1. V shed 3 bases, J shed 8 bases, and the junction held 10 bases outside the gene matches. The germline V gene encodes CDR1 SNHLY and CDR2 FYNNEI. There are 15 residues in the CDR3. In DNA form, the CDR3 reads TGTGCCAGCAGTGATTTCCCGGGACAGGGACGAGGCTACACCTTC. It translates to CASSDFPGQGRGYTF.

The genes are TRBV7-9 and TRBJ2-2; possible D gene TRBD2, 6 bases. V was shortened by 2 bases and J by 0 bases, with 10 bases between the two germline ends. Germline V lookup: CDR1 SEHNR, CDR2 FQNEAQ (reference sequence). The CDR3 is 16 amino acids. CDR3 nucleotides: TGTGCCAGCAGCTTACGCCGACTAGCGAACACCGGGGAGCTGTTTTTT. Translated, it gives CASSLRRLANTGELFF.

The CDR3 here is CASSIIGTEAFF. CDR3 sequence (DNA): TGTGCCAGTAGTATCATCGGGACTGAAGCTTTCTTT. The chain employs TRBV19 and TRBJ1-1; D remains unclear. Germline values: CDR1 LNHDA, CDR2 SQIVND (reference sequence). The germline V and J ends were trimmed by 3 bases and 5 bases, with 7 bases remaining between them. The CDR3 extends over 12 amino acids.

The rearrangement uses TRBV27 and TRBJ1-1; the D is unclear. This CDR3 has 13 residues. Trimming shortened V by 10 bases and J by 2 bases, and 14 bases separated the two germline ends. Germline V gene sequence: CDR1 MNHEY, CDR2 SMNVEV (reference sequence). CDR3 residues: CATGTDFNTEAFF. CDR3 coding DNA: TGTGCCACCGGAACCGACTTCAACACTGAAGCTTTCTTT.

This clone was seen only a few times. V is TRBV2 and J is TRBJ1-2; 7 nucleotides agree with TRBD1. V lost 2 bases and J lost 6; bases outside the gene matches: 6. This CDR3 is 14 amino acids long. Per the germline V gene, CDR1 is SNHLY and CDR2 is FYNNEI. CDR3 coding DNA: TGTGCCAGCAGTGAACTCAGACAGGGTAATGGCTACACCTTC. Its translation is CASSELRQGNGYTF.

This clone was recorded only once. The chain uses TRBV3-1 (or the pseudogene TRBV3-2) and TRBJ1-3; D unresolved. Trimming removed 0 bases from V and 1 base from J, with 7 bases in between. The CDR3 covers 15 residues. Germline lookup yields CDR1 LGHDT and CDR2 YNNKEL (reference sequence). CDR3 sequence: CASSQDPGSGNTIYF. In DNA, the CDR3 is TGTGCCAGCAGCCAAGATCCGGGTTCTGGAAACACCATATATTTT.

This chain uses TRBV7-9 with TRBJ1-4, with a weak D call TRBD1 (6 bases). Germline lookup yields CDR1 SEHNR and CDR2 FQNEAQ (reference sequence). With 4 bases removed from V and 7 bases from J, the gap between germline ends came to 13 bases. The CDR3 is 14 amino acids. The CDR3 DNA sequence: TGTGCCAGCAGCTACCGACAGGATAGTGAAAAACTGTTTTTT. This encodes CASSYRQDSEKLFF.

The CDR3 region is CASSLDRGIEEQYF. In nucleotides, the CDR3 is TGTGCCAGCAGCTTGGACAGGGGGATCGAAGAGCAGTACTTC. V is TRBV7-2 and J is TRBJ2-7; TRBD1 matches 10 bases. V gave up 3 bases and J gave up 7 bases; unmatched junction bases: 6. The CDR3 sequence is 14 residues long. Germline CDR1 and CDR2: SGHTA and FQGNSA.

The CDR3, as DNA: TGTGCCAGCAGCTTATCCAGGAATTACGAGCAGTACTTC. Translating gives CASSLSRNYEQYF. The chain links TRBV7-3 to TRBJ2-7; D is unclear. Germline-derived CDR1 and CDR2 are SGHTA and FQGTGA. This CDR3 region has 13 residues. V dropped 2 bases and J dropped 4 bases, with 9 bases sitting between them.

CDR3 amino acids: CASSLRWPADAEAFF. DNA for the CDR3: TGCGCCAGCAGCTTGCGTTGGCCAGCGGACGCTGAAGCTTTCTTT. The gene calls are TRBV5-1 and TRBJ1-1; no firm D call. The germline V gene has CDR1 SGHRS and CDR2 YFSETQ. V shed 1 base and J shed 6 bases, with 16 bases lying between them. The CDR3 has 15 amino acids.

This chain links TRBV5-6 with TRBJ2-3; D remains ambiguous. The V gene's germline CDR1 is SGHDT and CDR2 YYEEEE. The CDR3 runs to 15 residues. V lost 2 bases and J lost 2, with 12 bases in between. The chain's CDR3 is CASSFSGVSTDTQYF. In DNA form, the CDR3 reads TGTGCCAGCAGCTTTTCCGGAGTCTCCACAGATACGCAGTATTTT. The full variable domain, in which reference TRBV5-6 and TRBJ2-3 provide the parts outside the CDR3, is DAGVTQSPTHLIKTRGQQVTLRCSPKSGHDTVSWYQQALGQGPQFIFQYYEEEERQRGNFPDRFSGHQFPNYSSELNVNALLLGDSALYLCASSFSGVSTDTQYFGPGTRLTVL.

The chain couples TRBV18 to TRBJ2-7; tentatively, D is TRBD2 (5 bases). CDR1 and CDR2 from the germline V gene are KGHSH and LQKENI. This CDR3 spans 11 amino acids. Trimming pared 5 bases from V and 4 bases from J, leaving 6 bases between. The CDR3 sequence is CASSSGYEQYF. The CDR3, as DNA: TGTGCCAGCTCATCGGGGTACGAGCAGTACTTC.

V and J are TRBV9 and TRBJ2-5, with a tentative D call TRBD1 (5 bases). The V gene's germline CDR1 is SGDLS and CDR2 YYNGEE. The CDR3 has 12 residues. V was pared by 2 bases and J by 5 bases, with 7 bases between. The CDR3, as DNA: TGTGCCAGCAGCGTCTCAGGGGAGACCCAGTACTTC. It specifies CASSVSGETQYF.